The 7 T cell receptor beta chains in this list originate from one sample, sequenced in a study of CD8 T cells in Susac syndrome. Random-hexamer reverse transcription was applied to about 0.5 to 1 ug RNA. TCRdb itself ran the immunoSEQ multiplex PCR reads through MiXCR, one entry per CDR3 protein. The sample includes about 140,000 distinct CDR3 sequences, approximately 96% of them seen just once. The sample consisted of CD4+ T cells from PBMCs. The origin of the receptors is a human donor with multiple sclerosis.

This clonotype was counted once. DNA of the CDR3: TGTGCCAGCAGCCAAGATATATCCGCTGAAGCTTTCTTT. Translated, it gives CASSQDISAEAFF. The chain recombines TRBV3-1 with TRBJ1-1; D gene ambiguous. The CDR3 consists of 13 residues. The germline V and J ends were trimmed by 0 bases and 6 bases, with 8 bases remaining between them. The V gene's germline CDR1 is LGHDT and CDR2 YNNKEL (reference sequence).

The chain combines TRBV7-3 with TRBJ2-1; 9 nucleotides line up with TRBD1. The CDR3 totals 12 residues. The germline CDR1 and CDR2 sequences are SGHTA and FQGTGA. J lost 10 bases, V lost 5 bases, and 3 bases had no gene match. The DNA of the CDR3 is TGTGCCAGCAGCATTACAGGGGGCGAGCAGTTCTTC. Protein product: CASSITGGEQFF.

This rearrangement joins TRBV29-1 to TRBJ2-1; 8 bases fit TRBD2. V was pared by 3 bases and J by 15 bases, with 4 bases of the junction left unmatched. The CDR3 contains 10 residues. Germline CDR1 and CDR2: SQVTM and ANQGSEA. The CDR3 region is CSVDSGDGFF. The CDR3 DNA reads as TGCAGCGTTGATAGCGGGGACGGGTTCTTC.

The chain carries TRBV29-1 and TRBJ1-1; 7 nucleotides line up with TRBD1. CDR1 SQVTM and CDR2 ANQGSEA come from the germline V gene. The CDR3 runs 14 residues. J lost 2 bases, V lost 2 bases, and 5 bases had no gene match. As DNA, the CDR3 is TGCAGCGTTGAAAGAAACAGGGGAAACACTGAAGCTTTCTTT. Residues: CSVERNRGNTEAFF.

The genes are TRBV5-4 and TRBJ1-6; the D gene is possibly TRBD1 (5 bases). This CDR3 is built from 15 residues. The V gene lost 4 bases and the J gene lost 10 bases, with 18 bases spanning the gap. In germline, CDR1 is SGHNT, CDR2 YYREEE (reference sequence). The CDR3 coding sequence is TGTGCCAGCAGCCCAACACTGGGGACGAAATCACCCCTCCACTTT. Protein: CASSPTLGTKSPLHF.

The J gene is TRBJ2-7, the V gene TRBV19, with TRBD1 matching 10 bases. The CDR3 consists of 15 residues. After removal of 3 bases from V and 3 bases from J, the junction contained 5 bases not matched to a gene. The germline gives CDR1 LNHDA, CDR2 SQIVND (reference sequence). The CDR3 loop reads CASSIGTGVSYEQYF. The CDR3 DNA sequence: TGTGCCAGTAGTATCGGGACAGGGGTTAGCTACGAGCAGTACTTC.

This chain uses TRBV2 with TRBJ2-3, with a weak D call TRBD1 (5 bases). Looked up from germline, CDR1 is SNHLY and CDR2 is FYNNEI. This CDR3 region has 14 residues. V was shortened by 3 bases and J by 2 bases, with 9 bases between the two germline ends. The CDR3 coding sequence is TGTGCCAGCAGTGAGCAGGGTCCCACAGATACGCAGTATTTT. Residues: CASSEQGPTDTQYF.